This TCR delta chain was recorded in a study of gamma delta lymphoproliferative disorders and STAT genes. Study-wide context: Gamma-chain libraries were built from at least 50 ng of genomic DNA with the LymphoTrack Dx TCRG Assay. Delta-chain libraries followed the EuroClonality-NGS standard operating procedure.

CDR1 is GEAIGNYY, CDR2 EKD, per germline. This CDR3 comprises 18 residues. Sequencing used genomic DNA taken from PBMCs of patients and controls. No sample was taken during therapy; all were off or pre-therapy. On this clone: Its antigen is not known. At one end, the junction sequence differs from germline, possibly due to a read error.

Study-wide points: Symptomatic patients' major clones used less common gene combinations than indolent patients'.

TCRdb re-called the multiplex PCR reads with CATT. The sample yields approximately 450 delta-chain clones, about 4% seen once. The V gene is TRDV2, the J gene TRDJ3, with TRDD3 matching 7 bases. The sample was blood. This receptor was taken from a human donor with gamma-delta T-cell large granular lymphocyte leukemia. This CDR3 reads CACDSTGEISWDTRQLFF. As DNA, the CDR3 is TGTGCCTGTGACTCTACTGGGGAGATCTCCTGGGACACCCGACAGTTGTTTTTC.